The entry that follows covers one T cell receptor (beta chain) sequence. Antigen unknown. The data are from a study of beta chain features in type 1 diabetes. Germline CDR1 and CDR2: SGDLS and YYNGEE. V lost 3 bases to trimming and J lost 1 base; unmatched junction nucleotides: 8. This CDR3 spans 16 amino acids. Study-wide results and limits: For type 1 diabetes patients, VDJ junctions showed fewer insertions and more deletions.

Blood was collected once per donor into heparin, averaging about 120 mL. Reverse transcription of all isolated RNA meant that expressed TCRB transcripts were sequenced. Measured with immunoSEQ multiplex PCR; TCRdb has only the in-frame clones, and not every one. The repertoire consists of about 620,000 clones, with 15% to 19% occurring once and the leading ten covering approximately 0.087%. The rearrangement joins TRBV9 to TRBJ2-5, with 8 bases identical to TRBD2. The sample comprised naive CD4+ T cells from blood. The clonotype originates from a man between 18 and 29 years old in good health. Here the CDR3 DNA reads TGTGCCAGCAGCGCCAGTCCGCTAGCGGGCCAAGAGACCCAGTACTTC. The encoded protein is CASSASPLAGQETQYF.